Listed below are T cell receptor beta chains from one sample, sequenced in a study of T cells in Graves' hyperthyroidism and ophthalmopathy. A single record per CDR3 protein comes from TCRdb applying MiXCR to the multiplex PCR reads. Of around 440,000 distinct CDR3 sequences listed, about a sixth were seen once; the top ten hold approximately 7.5%. The sequencing sample was made of blood. The receptors originated from a woman aged 18 to 35 with Graves' hyperthyroidism. Each CDR3 is given with its conserved first and last residue. Each record gives: V gene, CDR3 length, D gene, J gene, CDR3 protein. D genes are given only for firm matches.

V gene: TRBV4-1
CDR3 length: 17
D gene: -
J gene: TRBJ1-5
CDR3 protein: CASSQDRETANNQPQHF

V gene: TRBV12-3/TRBV12-4
CDR3 length: 13
D gene: -
J gene: TRBJ2-7
CDR3 protein: CASSVERLYEQYF

V gene: TRBV9
CDR3 length: 14
D gene: -
J gene: TRBJ2-3
CDR3 protein: CASSEGTSTDTQYF

V gene: TRBV6-1
CDR3 length: 13
D gene: TRBD1
J gene: TRBJ2-7
CDR3 protein: CASRDRVPYEQYF

V gene: TRBV2
CDR3 length: 14
D gene: TRBD2
J gene: TRBJ2-7
CDR3 protein: CASLLAGGLYEQYF

V gene: TRBV4-1
CDR3 length: 15
D gene: TRBD2
J gene: TRBJ2-7
CDR3 protein: CASSPRGDPTYEQYF

V gene: TRBV11-2
CDR3 length: 16
D gene: TRBD2
J gene: TRBJ2-7
CDR3 protein: CASSREGSTVGVEQYF

V gene: TRBV11-2
CDR3 length: 15
D gene: TRBD1
J gene: TRBJ2-1
CDR3 protein: CASSPIQGARNEQFF

V gene: TRBV3-1
CDR3 length: 15
D gene: -
J gene: TRBJ1-1
CDR3 protein: CASSQDEGTNTEAFF

V gene: TRBV28
CDR3 length: 11
D gene: -
J gene: TRBJ2-2
CDR3 protein: CASSLLGELFF

V gene: TRBV20-1
CDR3 length: 16
D gene: -
J gene: TRBJ1-4
CDR3 protein: CSAARPGRSHNEKLFF

V gene: TRBV6-1
CDR3 length: 13
D gene: -
J gene: TRBJ1-5
CDR3 protein: CASSENGNQPQHF

V gene: TRBV15
CDR3 length: 17
D gene: -
J gene: TRBJ1-5
CDR3 protein: CATSRHRWGVSNQPQHF

V gene: TRBV5-1
CDR3 length: 16
D gene: -
J gene: TRBJ2-1
CDR3 protein: CASSEIPDSSYNEQFF

V gene: TRBV7-2
CDR3 length: 14
D gene: -
J gene: TRBJ1-5
CDR3 protein: CASSPGQINQPQHF

V gene: TRBV5-6
CDR3 length: 13
D gene: -
J gene: TRBJ2-4
CDR3 protein: CASSLGEVDIQYF

V gene: TRBV7-8
CDR3 length: 13
D gene: TRBD1
J gene: TRBJ2-1
CDR3 protein: CASSLTGGYEQFF

V gene: TRBV20-1
CDR3 length: 14
D gene: -
J gene: TRBJ2-1
CDR3 protein: CSAPDYPTYNEQFF

V gene: TRBV27
CDR3 length: 17
D gene: -
J gene: TRBJ2-1
CDR3 protein: CASSPPSWTRGVNEQFF

V gene: TRBV20-1
CDR3 length: 13
D gene: TRBD1
J gene: TRBJ1-2
CDR3 protein: CSARWQGAYGYTF

V gene: TRBV20-1
CDR3 length: 15
D gene: TRBD2
J gene: TRBJ2-5
CDR3 protein: CSARDPSGRVETQYF

V gene: TRBV20-1
CDR3 length: 13
D gene: -
J gene: TRBJ1-1
CDR3 protein: CSARPGINTEAFF

V gene: TRBV20-1
CDR3 length: 15
D gene: TRBD1
J gene: TRBJ2-6
CDR3 protein: CSALGTVSGANVLTF

V gene: TRBV12-3/TRBV12-4
CDR3 length: 14
D gene: -
J gene: TRBJ2-2
CDR3 protein: CASSPGQYTGELFF

V gene: TRBV15
CDR3 length: 14
D gene: -
J gene: TRBJ1-2
CDR3 protein: CATSPTGPLYGYTF

V gene: TRBV7-6
CDR3 length: 14
D gene: TRBD1
J gene: TRBJ2-7
CDR3 protein: CASSARDRGYEQYF

V gene: TRBV20-1
CDR3 length: 16
D gene: TRBD2
J gene: TRBJ2-1
CDR3 protein: CSARASSGSSYNEQFF

V gene: TRBV24-1
CDR3 length: 21
D gene: TRBD1
J gene: TRBJ2-2
CDR3 protein: CATTWTGGNGRDERDTGELFF

V gene: TRBV11-3
CDR3 length: 17
D gene: -
J gene: TRBJ2-3
CDR3 protein: CASSLGDKGAETDTQYF

V gene: TRBV24-1
CDR3 length: 14
D gene: -
J gene: TRBJ2-3
CDR3 protein: CATAMDRSTDTQYF

V gene: TRBV11-3
CDR3 length: 14
D gene: -
J gene: TRBJ1-2
CDR3 protein: CASSLRTANYGYTF

V gene: TRBV19
CDR3 length: 14
D gene: -
J gene: TRBJ2-7
CDR3 protein: CASSTGGGFYEQYF

V gene: TRBV30
CDR3 length: 13
D gene: TRBD2
J gene: TRBJ2-1
CDR3 protein: CASFSGRTDEQFF

V gene: TRBV28
CDR3 length: 14
D gene: -
J gene: TRBJ1-1
CDR3 protein: CASSLPQGTTEAFF

V gene: TRBV5-1
CDR3 length: 15
D gene: -
J gene: TRBJ2-1
CDR3 protein: CASSLSLASYNEQFF

V gene: TRBV9
CDR3 length: 12
D gene: -
J gene: TRBJ1-1
CDR3 protein: CASSELNTEAFF